The 32 T cell receptor beta chains presented below share a single source sample, sequenced in a study of T-cell reconstitution after alpha-beta-depleted transplantation in children. A TCRbeta library incorporating unique molecular identifiers was prepared. TCRdb independently ran MiXCR on the PCR reads; one entry per CDR3 protein. The table lists 200,000 to 250,000 distinct CDR3 sequences, 8.5% to 10% of them singletons. Sequencing used PBMCs from the stem cell graft donor, obtained from the stem cell graft. These receptors came from a human donor who donated a stem cell graft to a child with acute lymphoblastic leukemia.

In this sample, this clonotype turned up many times. The chain couples TRBV12-3 or TRBV12-4 to TRBJ1-1, with D maybe TRBD1 (5 bases). The CDR3 length is 15 residues. V was clipped by 5 bases and J by 0 bases, with 13 bases between them. As DNA, the CDR3 is TGTGCCAGCAGTCTAGTTGACAGATTGAACACTGAAGCTTTCTTT. Translating gives CASSLVDRLNTEAFF.

Only a few counts were recorded for this clonotype. This sequence joins TRBV6-2 or TRBV6-3 and TRBJ2-7, with a weak D call TRBD1 (6 bases). CDR3 length: 14 amino acids. The germline CDR1 and CDR2 sequences are MNHEY and SVGEGT. V lost 2 bases and J lost 1, with 9 bases in between. The CDR3 DNA reads as TGTGCCAGCAGTTACGGGACACTGTCCTACGAGCAGTACTTC. Protein sequence: CASSYGTLSYEQYF.

This clonotype was seen a handful of times. This chain links TRBV20-1 with TRBJ1-2, with 9 positions matching TRBD1. Germline V lookup: CDR1 DFQATT, CDR2 SNEGSKA (reference sequence). The V gene end was trimmed by 5 bases and the J gene end by 3 bases; junction bases not matched to a gene: 4. CDR3 size: 13 residues. CDR3 nucleotides: TGCAGTGCTTACAGGGGGCTCGACTATGGCTACACCTTC. Protein product: CSAYRGLDYGYTF.

The chain has TRBV20-1 and TRBJ1-6, with no clear D. Looked up from germline, CDR1 is DFQATT and CDR2 is SNEGSKA (reference sequence). This CDR3 region has 12 residues. Trimming shortened V by 2 bases and J by 10 bases, and 9 bases separated the two germline ends. CDR3 nucleotides: TGCAGTGCTAGATTGTTTGAGTCACCCCTCCACTTT. Translation gives CSARLFESPLHF.

There are a few counts of this clonotype. The chain combines TRBV12-3 or TRBV12-4 with TRBJ1-1; the match to TRBD1 covers 12 bases. The length of the CDR3 is 14 residues. After removal of 2 bases from V and 13 bases from J, the junction contained 8 bases not matched to a gene. CDR3 in DNA: TGTGCCAGCAGTTTAATGGGACAGGGGGCTTTCGGTTTCTTT. Translating gives CASSLMGQGAFGFF.

In this sample, this clonotype turned up a few times. The chain employs TRBV9 and TRBJ2-7; D is possibly TRBD1 (6 bases). Trimming stripped 3 bases from V and 0 bases from J, with 22 bases between. Germline assignment: CDR1 SGDLS and CDR2 YYNGEE. This CDR3 spans 18 amino acids. Written as DNA, the CDR3 is TGTGCCAGCAGCGATAGTGCACTGGACAGACTCAGCTCCTACGAGCAGTACTTC. The encoded protein is CASSDSALDRLSSYEQYF.

This clonotype came up a few times. The gene calls are TRBV5-1 and TRBJ1-1; 12 bases line up with TRBD1. The CDR3 extends over 14 amino acids. Per germline, CDR1 SGHRS and CDR2 YFSETQ. Losses at the gene ends were 4 bases for V and 10 bases for J; bases not matched to a gene: 8. The CDR3 coding sequence is TGCGCCAGCAGCGGACCGGGACAGGGGGCCCCAGCTTTCTTT. Residues: CASSGPGQGAPAFF.

This clonotype was seen a handful of times. The chain couples TRBV5-1 to TRBJ2-2; D possibly corresponds to TRBD1 (6 bases). The V and J ends lost 7 bases and 0 bases respectively, with 10 bases between them. The CDR3 consists of 14 residues. Germline V gene sequence: CDR1 SGHRS, CDR2 YFSETQ. This CDR3 is CASVGGANTGELFF. CDR3 DNA sequence: TGCGCCAGCGTTGGGGGCGCGAACACCGGGGAGCTGTTTTTT.

This clonotype showed up just a few times. The chain employs TRBV5-3 and TRBJ2-5, with unresolved D. TRBV5-3 is classed as an ORF, of uncertain function. The CDR3 loop spans 14 amino acids. Trimming cost V 9 bases and J 7 bases, with 22 bases left between them. In DNA, the CDR3 is TGTGCCATGGGCCTCGGGCCAGCCTTTCGGACCCAGTACTTC. Protein: CAMGLGPAFRTQYF.

A few counts support this clonotype. The chain carries TRBV5-1 and TRBJ1-2; D is uncertain. CDR1 and CDR2 (germline): SGHRS, YFSETQ. The CDR3 is 14 residues long. The ends were cut back, 0 bases at V and 5 bases at J, with 11 bases in the middle. The CDR3 region has the DNA TGCGCCAGCAGCTTGGGGGAGTCCGGTTATGGCTACACCTTC. This translates into CASSLGESGYGYTF. Looking up the rest from reference TRBV5-1 and TRBJ1-2 gives the full variable domain: KAGVTQTPRYLIKTRGQQVTLSCSPISGHRSVSWYQQTPGQGLQFLFEYFSETQRNKGNFPGRFSGRQFSNSRSEMNVSTLELGDSALYLCASSLGESGYGYTFGSGTRLTVV.

This clonotype was seen only a few times. V gene TRBV5-1 combines with J gene TRBJ1-5, with TRBD1 matching 9 bases. The length of the CDR3 is 15 residues. Germline CDR1 reads SGHRS; CDR2 reads YFSETQ. V was clipped by 7 bases and J by 5 bases; unmatched bases: 10. In DNA, the CDR3 is TGCGCCAGCTCCAAAACAGGGGGCTTGGATCAGCCCCAGCATTTT. Its translation is CASSKTGGLDQPQHF.

This chain joins TRBV6-2 or TRBV6-3 and TRBJ1-6; D gene ambiguous. The CDR3 sequence is 13 residues long. With 5 bases removed from V and 10 bases from J, the gap between germline ends came to 12 bases. Germline CDR1 is MNHEY and CDR2 is SVGEGT. The CDR3 region is CASSQDVRSPLHF. The CDR3 region has the DNA TGTGCCAGCAGTCAAGACGTCCGGTCACCCCTCCACTTT.

In regard to this clonotype: A much larger clone lies one base from this, so it may be a read error. This chain links TRBV12-3 or TRBV12-4 with TRBJ2-7; 9 bases are shared with TRBD1. This CDR3 contains 14 residues. In DNA form, the CDR3 reads TGTGCCAGCAGCTCCGGGACAGGGTACTACGAGCAGAACTTC. It yields the protein CASSSGTGYYEQNF.

The gene calls are TRBV7-2 and TRBJ1-1; D gene unclear. V was shortened by 1 base and J by 10 bases, with 16 bases between the two germline ends. Germline CDR1 is SGHTA and CDR2 is FQGNSA. The CDR3 consists of 14 residues. The CDR3 region is CASSLVPGSQRAFF. The CDR3 DNA reads TGTGCCAGCAGCTTAGTGCCCGGGTCCCAACGAGCTTTCTTT.

The chain's CDR3 is CASSFSPLIPGQGNSPLHF. CDR3 in DNA: TGTGCCAGCAGTTTCTCTCCGTTGATTCCGGGACAGGGGAATTCACCCCTCCACTTT. This sequence joins TRBV12-3 or TRBV12-4 and TRBJ1-6; 10 bases align to TRBD1. CDR3 size: 19 residues. Trimming removed 3 bases from V and 7 bases from J; junction bases left unmatched: 15.

This clonotype was counted a few times. V is TRBV21-1 and J is TRBJ1-1. TRBV21-1 is an annotated pseudogene. The CDR3 covers 13 residues. This CDR3 is CASSNKVRQEAFF. DNA for the CDR3: TGTGCCAGCAGCAATAAAGTAAGGCAGGAAGCTTTCTTT.

The chain carries TRBV11-2 and TRBJ2-4; possible D gene TRBD1, 6 bases. V was trimmed by 6 bases and J by 6 bases, leaving 12 bases between them. The CDR3 sequence is 13 residues long. Germline loops: CDR1 SGHAT, CDR2 FQNNGV. The CDR3 here is CASRHQDRNIQYF. The DNA of the CDR3 is TGTGCCAGCAGACACCAGGACAGAAACATTCAGTACTTC.

The chain couples TRBV10-3 to TRBJ2-5; 10 bases line up with TRBD2. The CDR3 runs 14 residues. Trimming at V came to 2 bases and at J to 5 bases, leaving 2 bases not matched to a gene. Germline values: CDR1 ENHRY, CDR2 SYGVKD. The CDR3 DNA reads TGTGCCATCAGTGAGGGGGGACTAGCGGAGACCCAGTACTTC. This translates into CAISEGGLAETQYF.

Many counts were recorded for this clonotype. V usage is TRBV27 and J usage is TRBJ1-6, with no clear D. The V end was cut by 3 bases, the J end by 9 bases, with 15 bases between. This CDR3 spans 15 amino acids. Germline V lookup: CDR1 MNHEY, CDR2 SMNVEV (reference sequence). DNA for the CDR3: TGTGCCAGCAGTTTTCGGGGTGGGGAATTTTCACCCCTCCACTTT. Its translation is CASSFRGGEFSPLHF.

This clonotype was observed at least ten times. As DNA, the CDR3 is TGTGCCAGCAGTGAAGGAAGGGCGGTCATCACAGATACGCAGTATTTT. Encoded protein: CASSEGRAVITDTQYF. The J gene is TRBJ2-3, the V gene TRBV2, with D unclear. The CDR3 has 16 residues. CDR1 is SNHLY and CDR2 is FYNNEI in the germline V gene. V shed 1 base and J shed 2 bases, with 13 bases lying between them.

The chain has TRBV18 and TRBJ1-5; 7 bases agree with TRBD1. Germline CDR1 reads KGHSH; CDR2 reads LQKENI. V shed 4 bases, J shed 1 base, and the junction held 7 bases outside the gene matches. The CDR3 covers 16 residues. Here the CDR3 DNA reads TGTGCCAGCTCACGTAACAGGGGCCCGAGCAATCAGCCCCAGCATTTT. Its protein is CASSRNRGPSNQPQHF.

This clonotype was counted a few times. V usage is TRBV11-2 and J usage is TRBJ2-5; 7 bases map to TRBD2. CDR3 length: 15 amino acids. The V gene's germline CDR1 is SGHAT and CDR2 FQNNGV. V shed 1 base, J shed 3 bases, and the junction held 5 bases outside the gene matches. CDR3 protein: CASSLVASGKETQYF. As DNA, the CDR3 is TGTGCCAGCAGCTTAGTGGCTAGCGGTAAAGAGACCCAGTACTTC.

This clonotype was observed a few times. The chain joins TRBV12-3 or TRBV12-4 to TRBJ1-3, with a weak D call TRBD1 (5 bases). The CDR3 sequence is 13 residues long. V lost 7 bases and J lost 1, with 8 bases in between. In nucleotides, the CDR3 is TGTGCCAGCACCTCAGGGTCTGGAAACACCATATATTTT. Its translation is CASTSGSGNTIYF.

This clonotype was detected ten times or more. The chain uses TRBV12-3 or TRBV12-4 and TRBJ2-6, with D possibly matching TRBD2 (6 bases). CDR3 length: 16 residues. Trimming stripped 3 bases from V and 3 bases from J, with 12 bases between. CDR3 nucleotides: TGTGCCAGCAGTTTTGGTGGAGGGCATGGGGCCAACGTCCTGACTTTC. It translates to CASSFGGGHGANVLTF.

V and J are TRBV11-2 and TRBJ1-1; no definite D call. Germline V gene data show CDR1 as SGHAT and CDR2 as FQNNGV. This CDR3 is 15 amino acids long. V was pared by 2 bases and J by 0 bases, with 10 bases between. CDR3 sequence: CASSLRRPVNTEAFF. In DNA, the CDR3 is TGTGCCAGCAGCTTAAGGAGGCCAGTGAACACTGAAGCTTTCTTT.

This clonotype was seen a handful of times. The chain employs TRBV10-1 and TRBJ1-4, with TRBD1 matching over 7 bases. Germline V gene data show CDR1 as WNHNN and CDR2 as SYGVQD (reference sequence). V trimming: 5 bases; J trimming: 7 bases; junction bases outside the gene matches: 10. The length of the CDR3 is 15 residues. The CDR3 region has the DNA TGCGCCAGCAGTCGACTACAGGGGATTGGTGAAAAACTGTTTTTT. This encodes CASSRLQGIGEKLFF.

This clonotype was counted many times. The chain joins TRBV11-2 to TRBJ2-1; no clear D gene. The length of the CDR3 is 14 residues. Trimming cost V 4 bases and J 2 bases, with 9 bases left between them. Germline assignment: CDR1 SGHAT and CDR2 FQNNGV. The CDR3 spells CASSSITAYNEQFF. DNA of the CDR3: TGTGCCAGCAGCTCCATTACAGCCTACAATGAGCAGTTCTTC.

The chain has TRBV12-3 or TRBV12-4 and TRBJ2-5; D uncertain. The CDR3 covers 11 residues. Trimming cost V 6 bases and J 4 bases, with 6 bases left between them. CDR3 loop: CASRGAETQYF. Here the CDR3 DNA reads TGTGCCAGCAGGGGTGCAGAGACCCAGTACTTC.

The chain recombines TRBV4-2 with TRBJ1-1; no reliable D call. Trimming removed 1 base from V and 0 bases from J, with 9 bases in between. The CDR3 length is 15 residues. Germline-derived CDR1 and CDR2 are LGHNA and YNFKEQ. The CDR3 nucleotides are TGTGCCAGCAGCCAAGGCGTTGGCATGAACACTGAAGCTTTCTTT. As protein: CASSQGVGMNTEAFF.

This clonotype has a count of ten or more. V and J are TRBV11-1 and TRBJ2-4, with D possibly TRBD1 on 6 matching bases. V lost 0 bases and J lost 1, with 13 bases in between. The CDR3 has 17 amino acids. Looked up from germline, CDR1 is SGHAT and CDR2 is FQDESV (reference sequence). CDR3 sequence (DNA): TGTGCCAGCAGCTTAGCGCATACAGGGTGGGCCAAAAACATTCAGTACTTC. It encodes CASSLAHTGWAKNIQYF.

This clonotype was picked up a small number of times. The V call is TRBV12-3 or TRBV12-4, the J call TRBJ2-5; 10 nucleotides line up with TRBD2. V lost 6 bases and J lost 3; bases outside the gene matches: 4. This CDR3 has 14 residues. In nucleotides, the CDR3 is TGTGCCAGCAGGCCCGGGACTAGCGAAGAGACCCAGTACTTC. It is translated as CASRPGTSEETQYF.

This clonotype was counted at least ten times. This sequence joins TRBV27 and TRBJ2-2, with unresolved D. The CDR3 has 14 amino acids. V gave up 2 bases and J gave up 2 bases, with 6 bases separating them. Germline V lookup: CDR1 MNHEY, CDR2 SMNVEV (reference sequence). CDR3 bases: TGTGCCAGCAGTTTAAGACATAACACCGGGGAGCTGTTTTTT. Amino acids: CASSLRHNTGELFF.